A selection of T cell receptor beta chains follows, all from one sample in a study of beta chain features in type 1 diabetes. Profiled with immunoSEQ multiplex PCR; TCRdb holds only in-frame clones, not every one. This table holds 680,000 or so clones, about a sixth found once. The sample taken for sequencing was naive CD4+ T cells from blood. Receptors originate from a man in his late teens or twenties in good health. The CDR3 runs from the conserved cysteine through the conserved F or W. A D gene is named only where the DNA matches it firmly. For some rows the clone size is stated as once, few or many, or as a class when expanded; others skip it.

d_gene,v_gene,j_gene,abundance,CDR3nt,CDR3aa
NA,TRBV10-3,TRBJ1-1,NA,TGTGCCATCAGAGACCGGGACCTGAACACTGAAGCTTTCTTT,CAIRDRDLNTEAFF
NA,TRBV5-1,TRBJ1-4,few,TGCGCCAGCAGCCTTGGACGGACTGCAACTAATGAAAAACTGTTTTTT,CASSLGRTATNEKLFF
TRBD2,TRBV28,TRBJ2-1,few,TGTGCCAGCGTTTTTAGCGGGAGCTACAATGAGCAGTTCTTC,CASVFSGSYNEQFF
TRBD1,TRBV28,TRBJ2-7,NA,TGTGCCAGCAGCCGGGGACAGGGCGTTTACGAGCAGTACTTC,CASSRGQGVYEQYF
TRBD1,TRBV10-3,TRBJ1-1,NA,TGTGCCATCACTCAACGGCAGGGGGGCACTGAAGCTTTCTTT,CAITQRQGGTEAFF
TRBD2,TRBV7-2,TRBJ2-7,few,TGTGCCAGCAGTCGGGCTAGCGGTACCTACGAGCAGTACTTC,CASSRASGTYEQYF
NA,TRBV2,TRBJ2-3,few,TGTGCCAGCTCCACTAGGGCAGATACGCAGTATTTT,CASSTRADTQYF
NA,TRBV7-9,TRBJ1-5,few,TGTGCCAGCAGCTCCCAGACCCAAGGAAATCAGCCCCAGCATTTT,CASSSQTQGNQPQHF
TRBD2,TRBV29-1,TRBJ2-4,few,TGCAGCGCCCAAGGTCCTAGCGGGTCTATAGCCAAAAACATTCAGTACTTC,CSAQGPSGSIAKNIQYF
NA,TRBV20-1,TRBJ1-2,NA,TGCAGTGCTAGAGATAACTATGGCTACACCTTC,CSARDNYGYTF
TRBD2,TRBV4-1,TRBJ2-7,few,TGCGCCAGCAGCCAATGGACTAGCGGGAGCCTTCGGGAGCAGTACTTC,CASSQWTSGSLREQYF
NA,TRBV15,TRBJ1-5,NA,TGTGCCACCAGCAGAGGAGACGGAAATCAGCCCCAGCATTTT,CATSRGDGNQPQHF
NA,TRBV6-6,TRBJ1-1,NA,TGTGCCAGCAGTCAGGGGCAGGTCACTGAAGCTTTCTTT,CASSQGQVTEAFF
TRBD1,TRBV4-2,TRBJ1-1,few,TGTGCCAGCAGCCAAGATCTGGCGGCAGGGGGCGCAACTGAAGCTTTCTTT,CASSQDLAAGGATEAFF
TRBD1,TRBV7-2,TRBJ2-5,NA,TGTGCCAGCAGCTTAGGCCCAGGGGGCATCGGGACCCAGTACTTC,CASSLGPGGIGTQYF
TRBD1,TRBV27,TRBJ2-5,few,TGTGCCAGCAGTTCCTTCAGAGGCAGGGGGCTTCGGGAGACCCAGTACTTC,CASSSFRGRGLRETQYF
NA,TRBV4-3,TRBJ1-1,few,TGCGCCAGCAGCCAAGGGCGGGGGCAGGCTTTCTTT,CASSQGRGQAFF
NA,TRBV9,TRBJ1-6,few,TGTGCCAGCAGCGTAAGGTTAGATTATAATTCACCCCTCCACTTT,CASSVRLDYNSPLHF
NA,TRBV29-1,TRBJ2-7,few,TGCAGCGTTGTAATGGGACAAAACTCCTACGAGCAGTACTTC,CSVVMGQNSYEQYF
NA,TRBV10-3,TRBJ2-5,few,TGTGCCATCTCGGTCGGGGGTCTTTCGCCCCAGTACTTC,CAISVGGLSPQYF
NA,TRBV18,TRBJ2-3,NA,TGTGCCAGCTCACCAGGACCGTATAGCACAGATACGCAGTATTTT,CASSPGPYSTDTQYF
NA,TRBV6-6,TRBJ2-1,few,TGTGCCAGCAGTTACTCGAGGGCGGGCTCTGAGCAGTTCTTC,CASSYSRAGSEQFF
TRBD1,TRBV2,TRBJ1-2,NA,TGTGCCAGCAGTGCCGGGACAGTAGGCTATGGCTACACCTTC,CASSAGTVGYGYTF
NA,TRBV2,TRBJ1-4,NA,TGTGCCAGCAGTCAACGTGCAACTAATGAAAAACTGTTTTTT,CASSQRATNEKLFF
TRBD1,TRBV18,TRBJ1-5,NA,TGTGCCAGCTCACCCGACAGGGGGATGGGTCAGCCCCAGCATTTT,CASSPDRGMGQPQHF
NA,TRBV19,TRBJ1-2,few,TGTGCCAGTAGTATTCGTTCGCCAGACGCTATCGGCTACACCTTC,CASSIRSPDAIGYTF
TRBD1,TRBV7-9,TRBJ2-7,few,TGTGCCAGCAGCGCAAGACAGGGTTACGAGCAGTACTTC,CASSARQGYEQYF
NA,TRBV28,TRBJ2-2,few,TGTGCCAGCAGCCCGACGATGACCGGGGAGCTGTTTTTT,CASSPTMTGELFF
TRBD1,TRBV28,TRBJ1-1,NA,TGTGCCAGCAGCCTCCCCCCGGGACAGGGTGAAGCTTTCTTT,CASSLPPGQGEAFF
TRBD2,TRBV18,TRBJ2-7,few,TGTGCCAGCTCACCACCGTCGCTCGCGGGAGGCTACGAGCAGTACTTC,CASSPPSLAGGYEQYF
NA,TRBV21-1,TRBJ1-6,NA,TGTGCCAGCAGCAAAGGACCCCTCCACTTT,CASSKGPLHF
TRBD1,TRBV4-1,TRBJ2-3,few,TGCGCCAGCAGCCAATTGGGACAGAACACAGATACGCAGTATTTT,CASSQLGQNTDTQYF
TRBD1,TRBV9,TRBJ1-2,NA,TGTGCCAGCAGCGCCGGGACAGGATATGGCTACACCTTC,CASSAGTGYGYTF
NA,TRBV6-5,TRBJ2-5,NA,TGTGCCAGCAGTTACGGAACAGCGGGCCAAGAGACCCAGTACTTC,CASSYGTAGQETQYF
NA,TRBV7-2,TRBJ2-5,NA,TGTGCCAGCAGCTTGTTCCGAGAGACCCAGTACTTC,CASSLFRETQYF
TRBD1,TRBV2,TRBJ2-4,many,TGTGCCAGCAGTGAAGCGAGGACAGGGCCCCCGTACTTC,CASSEARTGPPYF
NA,TRBV12-5,TRBJ2-6,NA,TGTGCTAGTGGTTTCCCAGTATGGGGACTTAGCTCTGGGGCCAACGTCCTGACTTTC,CASGFPVWGLSSGANVLTF
NA,TRBV6-5,TRBJ2-6,NA,TGTGCCAGCAGTTACCGCCCAGGCTCTGGGGCCAACGTCCTGACTTTC,CASSYRPGSGANVLTF
NA,TRBV2,TRBJ1-3,NA,TGTGCCAGCAGGGGGGACACGTTAGGAAACACCATATATTTT,CASRGDTLGNTIYF
TRBD1,TRBV6-5,TRBJ2-1,NA,TGTGCCAGCAGTTACTCGCACAGGGGCTACAATGAGCAGTTCTTC,CASSYSHRGYNEQFF
TRBD2,TRBV5-1,TRBJ2-7,few,TGCGCCAGCAGCTTGCCTAGCGGGAGGTTCGACGAGCAGTACTTC,CASSLPSGRFDEQYF
NA,TRBV29-1,TRBJ2-3,few,TGCAGCGTTGCTCGGTTAGGAGGTATACGAGATACGCAGTATTTT,CSVARLGGIRDTQYF
NA,TRBV28,TRBJ1-2,few,TGTGCCAGCACTTCGGGGACCTATGGCTACACCTTC,CASTSGTYGYTF
TRBD1,TRBV5-4,TRBJ2-5,few,TGTGCCAGCAGCTTCAGGACAGGCTTCCAAGAGACCCAGTACTTC,CASSFRTGFQETQYF
NA,TRBV7-2,TRBJ1-5,few,TGTGCCAGCAGCGCAGACATCCAGCCCCAGCATTTT,CASSADIQPQHF
NA,TRBV9,TRBJ2-2,NA,TGTGCCAGCAGCGGGAGACAGGAGTACACCGGGGAGCTGTTTTTT,CASSGRQEYTGELFF
NA,TRBV10-3,TRBJ1-2,few,TGTGCCATCAGTGGAGTCCCGGGTGGCTACACCTTC,CAISGVPGGYTF
TRBD1,TRBV6-5,TRBJ2-7,NA,TGTGCCAGCAGTTACGGACAGGGGGGCTACGAGCAGTACTTC,CASSYGQGGYEQYF
NA,TRBV30,TRBJ2-3,few,TGTGCCTGGAGTGGGCAGGGCCCAGATACGCAGTATTTT,CAWSGQGPDTQYF
NA,TRBV4-3,TRBJ2-5,NA,TGCGCCAGCAGCCAAGGAGAAGGTTTCGGACAAGAGACCCAGTACTTC,CASSQGEGFGQETQYF
NA,TRBV20-1,TRBJ2-7,few,TGCAGCCCGCCTTGCCCCTACGAGCAGTACTTC,CSPPCPYEQYF
NA,TRBV28,TRBJ2-2,few,TGTGCCAGCAGTTTAAGACCCCTGAGGACCGGGGAGCTGTTTTTT,CASSLRPLRTGELFF
TRBD1,TRBV18,TRBJ2-7,NA,TGTGCCAGCTCACCCATGGACAGGGGCCACGAGCAGTACTTC,CASSPMDRGHEQYF
NA,TRBV14,TRBJ1-6,NA,TGTGCCAGCAGCCAATTAGGGAGGGCCGGGCGTAATTCACCCCTCCACTTT,CASSQLGRAGRNSPLHF
NA,TRBV7-2,TRBJ2-3,NA,TGTGCCAGCAGCTTCTCCCGGGATACGCAGTATTTT,CASSFSRDTQYF